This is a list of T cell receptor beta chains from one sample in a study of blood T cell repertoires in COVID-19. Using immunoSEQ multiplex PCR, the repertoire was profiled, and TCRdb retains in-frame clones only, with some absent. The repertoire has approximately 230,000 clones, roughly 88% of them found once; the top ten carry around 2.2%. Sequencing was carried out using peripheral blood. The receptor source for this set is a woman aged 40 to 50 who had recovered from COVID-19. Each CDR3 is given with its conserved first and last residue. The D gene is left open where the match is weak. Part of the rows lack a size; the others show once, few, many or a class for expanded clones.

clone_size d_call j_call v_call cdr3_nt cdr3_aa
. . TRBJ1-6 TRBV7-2 TGTGCCAGCAGTTTTCTGGCGGGGGCCGAAAGAAAGGGGCTCCACTTT CASSFLAGAERKGLHF
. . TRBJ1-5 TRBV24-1 TGTGCCACCAGTGATTCGCAGAGGCAGATCCTTTCTCAGCCCCAGCATTTT CATSDSQRQILSQPQHF
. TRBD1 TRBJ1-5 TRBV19 TGTGCCAGTAGTCTTCAGGGGGCTTTATCTCAGCCCCAGCATTTT CASSLQGALSQPQHF
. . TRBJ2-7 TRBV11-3 TGTGCCAGCAGCCAAGACTACTACGAGCAGTACTTC CASSQDYYEQYF
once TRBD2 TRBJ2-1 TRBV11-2 TGTGCCAGCAGCTTAGACGGGAGGGGAGTCAACAATGAGCAGTTCTTC CASSLDGRGVNNEQFF
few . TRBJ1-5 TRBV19 TGTGCCAGTAGTATTGAGCAGGGCGGTTATAGCAATCAGCCCCAGCATTTT CASSIEQGGYSNQPQHF
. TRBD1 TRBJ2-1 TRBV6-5 TGTGCCAGCACCGCGACAGGGGGCTCCTACAATGAGCAGTTCTTC CASTATGGSYNEQFF
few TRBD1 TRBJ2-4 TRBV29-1 TGCAGCGTTGATCCTCAGGGGGCAGGCATTCAGTACTTC CSVDPQGAGIQYF
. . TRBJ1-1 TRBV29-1 TGCAGCGTTGGCGGGGGTGAAGCTTTCTTT CSVGGGEAFF
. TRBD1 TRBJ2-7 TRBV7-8 TGTGCCAGCAGCCGAGGGGGGACAGGGGGCCGCGAGCAGTACTTC CASSRGGTGGREQYF
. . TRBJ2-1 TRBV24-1 TGTGCCACCAGTGTAGGGAGGTCCAATGAGCAGTTCTTC CATSVGRSNEQFF
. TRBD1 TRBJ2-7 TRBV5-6 TGTGCCAGCAGCTTTCCGGGACAGGGGCGACACGAGCAGTACTTC CASSFPGQGRHEQYF
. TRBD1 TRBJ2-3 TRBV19 TGTGCCAGTAGTGGGGACAGGGGGCCAGATACGCAGTATTTT CASSGDRGPDTQYF
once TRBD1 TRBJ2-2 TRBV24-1 TGTGCCACCAGTGATCCAACCGGGACAGCGAACACCGGGGAGCTGTTTTTT CATSDPTGTANTGELFF
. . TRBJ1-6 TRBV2 TGTGCCAGCATCGACCAGGGGAATTCACCCCTCCACTTT CASIDQGNSPLHF
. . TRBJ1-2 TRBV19 TGTGCCAGTACCAAGGGGAAGGCCTATGGCTACACCTTC CASTKGKAYGYTF
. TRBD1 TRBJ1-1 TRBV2 TGTGCCAGCAGTCGAGAGACAGGGGGTGTCGCTGAAGCTTTCTTT CASSRETGGVAEAFF
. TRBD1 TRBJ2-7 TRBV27 TGTGCCAGCAGTCCCCGACAGGGGGCTGCCAACGAGCAGTACTTC CASSPRQGAANEQYF
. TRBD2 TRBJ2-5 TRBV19 TGTGCCAGTAGAACACGGGGGACTAGCCGATGGGAGACCCAGTACTTC CASRTRGTSRWETQYF
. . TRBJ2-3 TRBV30 TGTGCCTGGAGCCCTCGGGGAAAAGTCGGAGATACGCAGTATTTT CAWSPRGKVGDTQYF
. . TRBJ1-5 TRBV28 TGTGCCAGCAGAGCGGGCGTTAGCAATCAGCCCCAGCATTTT CASRAGVSNQPQHF
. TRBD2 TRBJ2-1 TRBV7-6 TGTGCCAGCAGCTTAGTCGGACTAGCGGCCTATCATGAGCAGTTCTTC CASSLVGLAAYHEQFF
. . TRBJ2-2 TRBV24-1 TGTGCCACCAGTGATTGGGGGGGCGCGAACACCGGGGAGCTGTTTTTT CATSDWGGANTGELFF
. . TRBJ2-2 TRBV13 TGTGCCAGCAGCTTACGCACCGGGGAGCTGTTTTTT CASSLRTGELFF
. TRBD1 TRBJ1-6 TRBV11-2 TGTGCCAGCAGCTTAGAGGGGACAGAGAATTCACCCCTCCACTTT CASSLEGTENSPLHF
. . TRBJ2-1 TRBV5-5 TGTGCCAGCAGCTTGGTGGGTAGCGGATACAATGAGCAGTTCTTC CASSLVGSGYNEQFF
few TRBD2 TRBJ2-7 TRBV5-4 TGTGCCAGCAGCTTGGCCGGGTGGCGGGAGAGGCAGTACTTC CASSLAGWRERQYF
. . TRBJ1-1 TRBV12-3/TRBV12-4 TGTGCCAGCAGCAAACAGGAATCCACTGAAGCTTTCTTT CASSKQESTEAFF
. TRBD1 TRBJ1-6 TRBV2 TGTGCCAGCAGCGGGGGACAGGGGAAGTTGGTTGGGTATTCACCCCTCCACTTT CASSGGQGKLVGYSPLHF
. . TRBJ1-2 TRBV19 TGTGCCAGTCGATCCCAGGGATTTGGAGGCTACACCTTC CASRSQGFGGYTF
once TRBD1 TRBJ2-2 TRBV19 TGTGCCAGTAGTCGACAGGGGGCCGACACCGGGGAGCTGTTTTTT CASSRQGADTGELFF
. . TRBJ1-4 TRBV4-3 TGCGCCAGCAGCCAGGCCGGGATTACTAATGAAAAACTGTTTTTT CASSQAGITNEKLFF
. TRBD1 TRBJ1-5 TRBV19 TGTGCCAGTAGTATCGACAGGGGGCAAAAGCCCCAGCATTTT CASSIDRGQKPQHF
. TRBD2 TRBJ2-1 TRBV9 TGTGCCAGCAGCCTTTCCGGGAGGGCCTCCTACAATGAGCAGTTCTTC CASSLSGRASYNEQFF
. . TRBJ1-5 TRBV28 TGTGCCAGCAGTTTTTTCCAGTCGAATCAGCCCCAGCATTTT CASSFFQSNQPQHF
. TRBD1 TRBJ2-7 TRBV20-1 TGCAGTGCTAGTATTGGGACAGAGACCTCCTACGAGCAGTACTTC CSASIGTETSYEQYF
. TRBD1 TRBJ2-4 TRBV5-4 TGTGCCAGCAGCTCCGCAGGGACAGGGAAAAACATTCAGTACTTC CASSSAGTGKNIQYF
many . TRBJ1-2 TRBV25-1 TGTGCCAGCAGAGCCGCAGGGGACGCCTATGGCTACACCTTC CASRAAGDAYGYTF
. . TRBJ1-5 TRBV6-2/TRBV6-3 TGTGCCAGCAGTTACTCGATCGCCAGGGCTACCAATCAGCCCCAGCATTTT CASSYSIARATNQPQHF
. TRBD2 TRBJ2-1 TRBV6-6 TGTGCCAGCAGCCCCCGTGCGGGAGCTATATACAATGAGCAGTTCTTC CASSPRAGAIYNEQFF
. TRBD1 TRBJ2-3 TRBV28 TGTGCCAGCACCCGCCCGGGACAGGGGATAGATACGCAGTATTTT CASTRPGQGIDTQYF
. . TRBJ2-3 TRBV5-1 TGCGCCAGCAGATGGGGGGGCCACCCAGATACGCAGTATTTT CASRWGGHPDTQYF
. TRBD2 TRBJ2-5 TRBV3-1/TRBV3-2 TGTGCCAGCAGCCAAGATCCTAGCGGGAGGGCCAAGGAGACCCAGTACTTC CASSQDPSGRAKETQYF
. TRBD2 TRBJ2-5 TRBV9 TGTGCCAGCAGCGTAACTAGCGGGAGTGGAAAGACCCAGTACTTC CASSVTSGSGKTQYF
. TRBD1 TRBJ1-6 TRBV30 TGTGCCTGGAGATTCCGGGACAGGGGGAATTCACCCCTCCACTTT CAWRFRDRGNSPLHF